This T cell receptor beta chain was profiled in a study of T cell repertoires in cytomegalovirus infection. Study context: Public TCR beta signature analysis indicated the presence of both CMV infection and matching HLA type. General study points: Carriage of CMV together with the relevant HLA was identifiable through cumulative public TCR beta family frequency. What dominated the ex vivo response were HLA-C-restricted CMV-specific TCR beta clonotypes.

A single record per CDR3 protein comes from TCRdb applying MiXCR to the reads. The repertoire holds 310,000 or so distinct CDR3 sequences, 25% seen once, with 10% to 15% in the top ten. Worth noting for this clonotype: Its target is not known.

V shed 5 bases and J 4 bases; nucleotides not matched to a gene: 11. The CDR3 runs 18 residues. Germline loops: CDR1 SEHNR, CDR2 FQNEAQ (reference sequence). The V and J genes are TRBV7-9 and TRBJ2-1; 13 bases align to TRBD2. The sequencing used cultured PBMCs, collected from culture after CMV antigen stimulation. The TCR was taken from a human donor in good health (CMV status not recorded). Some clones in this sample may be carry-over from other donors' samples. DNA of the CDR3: TGTGCCAGCAGCCATGACCGGACTAGCGGGAGTATTTACAATGAGCAGTTCTTC. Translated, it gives CASSHDRTSGSIYNEQFF.